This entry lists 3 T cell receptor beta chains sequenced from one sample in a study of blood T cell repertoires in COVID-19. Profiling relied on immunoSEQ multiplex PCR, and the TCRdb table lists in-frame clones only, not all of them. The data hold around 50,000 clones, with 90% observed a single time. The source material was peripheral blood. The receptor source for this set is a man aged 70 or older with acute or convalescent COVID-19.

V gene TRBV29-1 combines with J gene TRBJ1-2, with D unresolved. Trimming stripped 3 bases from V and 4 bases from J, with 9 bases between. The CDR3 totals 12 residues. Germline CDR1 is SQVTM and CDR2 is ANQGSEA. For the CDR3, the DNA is TGCAGCGTTGAGAATCGGTCCTATGGCTACACCTTC. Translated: CSVENRSYGYTF.

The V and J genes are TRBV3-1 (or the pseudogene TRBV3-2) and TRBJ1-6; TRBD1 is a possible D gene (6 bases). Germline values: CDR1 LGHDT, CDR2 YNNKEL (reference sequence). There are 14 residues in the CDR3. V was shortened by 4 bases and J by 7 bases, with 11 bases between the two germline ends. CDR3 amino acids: CASSLQGNNSPLHF. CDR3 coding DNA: TGTGCCAGCAGCCTACAGGGAAACAATTCACCCCTCCACTTT.

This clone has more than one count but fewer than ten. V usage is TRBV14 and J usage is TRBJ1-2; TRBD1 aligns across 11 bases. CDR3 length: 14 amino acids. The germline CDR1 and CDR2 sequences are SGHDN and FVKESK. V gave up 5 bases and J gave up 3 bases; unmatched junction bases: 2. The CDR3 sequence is CASSSGQGDYGYTF. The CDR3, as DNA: TGTGCCAGCAGCTCGGGACAGGGGGACTATGGCTACACCTTC.